This T cell receptor (beta chain) came from a study of T-cell reconstitution after alpha-beta-depleted transplantation in children. Broader study findings: The main origin of T-cell counts and diversity one year after transplant was newly produced T cells. Recipient T cells and thymic progenitors that survived were the source of the high TCRbeta diversity seen at day 60 in some patients. Several hundred rapidly expanded clones from non-depleted graft cells reportedly supplied alpha-beta T cells about two months post-transplant.

Molecular barcoding with unique molecular identifiers was used for the TCRbeta library. TCRdb independently ran MiXCR on the PCR reads; one entry per CDR3 protein. The repertoire holds a few hundred thousand distinct CDR3 sequences, 25% to 30% seen once, with 30% to 40% in the top ten. On this clonotype: Its cognate antigen is unknown.

The CDR3 loop spans 13 amino acids. The germline CDR1 and CDR2 sequences are DFQATT and SNEGSKA (reference sequence). Trimming at V came to 5 bases and at J to 9 bases, leaving 10 bases not matched to a gene. The sample here was PBMCs, taken before TCRalphabeta/CD19-depleted stem cell transplant. The chain combines TRBV20-1 with TRBJ2-4; 7 bases are shared with TRBD1. The sequence was collected from a boy less than two years old with Wiskott-Aldrich syndrome, due to receive a stem cell transplant. The CDR3 DNA reads as TGCAGTGCTGGGAAAAGGACAGGATCCATTCAGTACTTC. This encodes CSAGKRTGSIQYF.